The rows below give T cell receptor beta chains drawn from one sample of a study of monozygotic twins with inflammatory bowel disease. TCRdb reprocessed the 5' RACE reads and reports one entry per CDR3 protein, with no DNA. The ten top clones account for 2.4%, within a sample of about 160,000 distinct CDR3 sequences. The sequencing sample was made of blood. All receptors derive from a human donor with ulcerative colitis or Crohn's disease, or a healthy co-twin of an affected twin (not recorded which). Both conserved end residues are part of each CDR3. The order of the fields is clone size, J gene, V gene, CDR3 protein. The size entry is marked missing in some rows and otherwise reads once, few, many or a size class.

>.|TRBJ2-3|TRBV18
CASSRTGQASVTQYF
>.|TRBJ2-7|TRBV5-5
CASSLGQGAKEQYF
>.|TRBJ2-3|TRBV15
CATSARTESTDTQYF
>.|TRBJ2-6|TRBV10-3
CAISEPGEAGANVLTF
>.|TRBJ1-3|TRBV7-9
CASSSIRDSGNTIYF
>.|TRBJ1-1|TRBV25-1
CASSEGTGNTEAFF
>.|TRBJ2-1|TRBV29-1
CSVAGGRRAYNEQFF
>medium-sized|TRBJ2-1|TRBV10-3
CAISESGGSYNEQFF
>.|TRBJ1-2|TRBV20-1
CSAPEVWGADGYTF
>.|TRBJ2-5|TRBV20-1
CSASGTSGGETQYF
>.|TRBJ1-3|TRBV28
CASRTGGRRHTIYF
>.|TRBJ2-2|TRBV27
CASSLGFGELFF
>.|TRBJ2-1|TRBV10-3
CAISGGTSGTNEQFF
>.|TRBJ2-7|TRBV5-1
CASSLTSGRAHEQYF
>.|TRBJ2-7|TRBV20-1
CSASVRTGAGYEQYF
>.|TRBJ1-2|TRBV20-1
CSVQGPYGYTF
>.|TRBJ2-3|TRBV11-2
CASSWGGSSGVFTDTQYF
>.|TRBJ1-1|TRBV27
CASSFGPGTVNTEAFF
>.|TRBJ2-1|TRBV5-6
CASSPTPGRSYNEQFF
>.|TRBJ1-1|TRBV5-4
CASSRPDGPEAFF
>.|TRBJ1-5|TRBV19
CASNGGRDSTQPQHF
>.|TRBJ2-2|TRBV4-3
CASSQEGDTGELFF
>.|TRBJ2-7|TRBV18
CASSPERGVNYEQYF
>.|TRBJ2-3|TRBV5-1
CASSDSGAPFTSDTQYF
>.|TRBJ2-5|TRBV18
CASSPPLEETQYF
>.|TRBJ2-1|TRBV5-1
CASSDLAGVGPPYNEQFF